This T cell receptor (beta chain) was documented in a study of T cells in Graves' hyperthyroidism and ophthalmopathy. RNA transcripts served as the template for amplifying TCR beta CDR3 regions. The HTBI primer set served for first-round RT-PCR of the TCR CDR3. TCRdb recomputed calls from the multiplex PCR reads with MiXCR, one row per CDR3 protein. The sample records around 580,000 distinct CDR3 sequences, over 15% being singletons. The CDR3 has 14 amino acids. Trimming left V 0 bases short and J 6 bases short, with 12 bases between. CDR1 and CDR2 (germline): SGHRS, YFSETQ. Orbital computed tomography and thyroid ultrasound, together with serum TRAb and thyroxine and clinical symptoms, were used for diagnoses. With regard to this clonotype: Its antigen remains unknown.

Study outcomes and limitations: Most clonotypes that expanded in the thyroid above 0.001 also showed up in blood. Progression to ophthalmopathy was predicted a median of 6.5 months early. A model built on 13 V-J features separated ophthalmopathy from stable hyperthyroidism.

This rearrangement joins TRBV5-1 to TRBJ1-2; tentatively, D is TRBD1 (5 bases). The sequence was collected from a woman younger than 35 with Graves' hyperthyroidism. Sequencing was done on a sample of blood. DNA of the CDR3: TGCGCCAGCAGCTTGGAGGGGCCGGTACATGGCTACACCTTC. Its protein product is CASSLEGPVHGYTF. The entire variable domain, with the rest obtained from reference TRBV5-1 and TRBJ1-2, is as follows: KAGVTQTPRYLIKTRGQQVTLSCSPISGHRSVSWYQQTPGQGLQFLFEYFSETQRNKGNFPGRFSGRQFSNSRSEMNVSTLELGDSALYLCASSLEGPVHGYTFGSGTRLTVV.